What follows are 18 T cell receptor beta chains derived from one specimen sequenced in a study of T cells in Graves' hyperthyroidism and ophthalmopathy (dated by TCRdb to the late 2010s). Receptor amplification or capture employed multiplex PCR. Sequencing was performed on an Illumina HiSeq 2000. Amplification of TCR beta CDR3 regions was carried out from RNA transcripts. A first-round RT-PCR of the TCR CDR3 used the HTBI primer set with the Qiagen OneStep RT-PCR kit. The public reads were run again by TCRdb, first through fastp at Q25 and then through MiXCR, and only productive beta chains were kept. Entries that share a CDR3 protein sequence are merged under the most common genes and DNA. Counted in this sample were 350,000 or so distinct CDR3 sequences; less than 20% of them appeared once. Roughly a sixth of the sample lies in the top ten. The specimen sequenced was blood. These TCRs come from a woman between 35 and 50 years old with Graves' ophthalmopathy.

The sample holds many counts of this clonotype. The genes are TRBV29-1 and TRBJ1-2; D not resolved. From germline, CDR1 is SQVTM and CDR2 ANQGSEA. Trimming cost V 3 bases and J 2 bases, with 7 bases left between them. The CDR3 extends over 12 amino acids. Written as DNA, the CDR3 is TGCAGCGTTGAGGAGCCAAACTATGGCTACACCTTC. Its protein product is CSVEEPNYGYTF.

V is TRBV29-1 and J is TRBJ1-2; D possibly corresponds to TRBD1 (5 bases). This CDR3 is 14 amino acids long. V lost 7 bases and J lost 7, with 22 bases in between. CDR1 is SQVTM and CDR2 is ANQGSEA in the germline V gene. Here the CDR3 reads CSAERNPRGFGYTF. The CDR3 DNA follows: TGCAGCGCTGAGCGCAACCCGCGGGGGTTTGGCTACACCTTC. Drawing the rest from reference TRBV29-1 and TRBJ1-2, the complete variable domain is SAVISQKPSRDICQRGTSLTIQCQVDSQVTMMFWYRQQPGQSLTLIATANQGSEATYESGFVIDKFPISRPNLTFSTLTVSNMSPEDSSIYLCSAERNPRGFGYTFGSGTRLTVV.

In its sample, this clonotype was seen many times. This chain joins TRBV27 and TRBJ2-7; either TRBD1 or TRBD2 may fit D (5 bases each). This CDR3 has 15 residues. CDR1 and CDR2 from the germline V gene are MNHEY and SMNVEV (reference sequence). Trimming shortened V by 3 bases and J by 0 bases, and 12 bases separated the two germline ends. Written as DNA, the CDR3 is TGTGCCAGCAGTTTGGGGGAGTGGAGCTCCTACGAGCAGTACTTC. It specifies CASSLGEWSSYEQYF.

This clonotype has at least ten counts. This chain uses TRBV6-1 with TRBJ2-2, with 10 nucleotides matching TRBD1. The length of the CDR3 is 14 residues. From germline, CDR1 is MNHNS and CDR2 SASEGT. J lost 4 bases, V lost 6 bases, and 2 bases had no gene match. The CDR3 is CASSWDRGTGELFF. For the CDR3, the DNA is TGTGCCAGCAGCTGGGACAGGGGCACCGGGGAGCTGTTTTTT.

This clonotype was seen ten or more times. V and J are TRBV28 and TRBJ2-5; 7 bases are a match to TRBD2. The germline V gene encodes CDR1 MDHEN and CDR2 SYDVKM. The V and J ends lost 2 bases and 5 bases, in that order; junction bases with no gene match: 5. The CDR3 covers 14 residues. The chain's CDR3 is CASSLSGGSETQYF. CDR3 bases: TGTGCCAGCAGTTTAAGCGGCGGGAGCGAGACCCAGTACTTC.

Ten or more counts support this clonotype. The chain links TRBV10-3 to TRBJ2-7; possible D gene TRBD1, 5 bases. Germline V gives CDR1 ENHRY, CDR2 SYGVKD. There are 12 residues in the CDR3. Trimming shortened V by 7 bases and J by 6 bases, and 13 bases separated the two germline ends. The CDR3: CAINQGSSEQYF. As DNA, the CDR3 is TGTGCCATCAATCAGGGATCTAGCGAGCAGTACTTC.

This clonotype was observed many times. The genes are TRBV11-2 and TRBJ1-2; D uncertain. CDR3 length equals 19 residues. V lost 5 bases to trimming and J lost 7 bases, with 32 bases between them. CDR1 is SGHAT and CDR2 is FQNNGV in the germline V gene. CDR3 coding DNA: TGTGCCAGCAGCCCTAGGCTCCCCTCTGACCGGATTAAACCGGGTGGCTACACCTTC. Amino acid sequence: CASSPRLPSDRIKPGGYTF.

This clonotype occurred many times. This chain links TRBV12-3 or TRBV12-4 with TRBJ2-2; TRBD1 is a possible D gene (6 bases). The V end was cut by 6 bases, the J end by 6 bases, with 8 bases between. The CDR3 loop spans 12 amino acids. The CDR3 sequence: CASSEGAGELFF. The CDR3 nucleotides read TGTGCCAGCAGCGAGGGGGCCGGGGAGCTGTTTTTT.

This clonotype was found many times. The chain combines TRBV7-2 with TRBJ1-2; D remains ambiguous. The CDR3 extends over 13 amino acids. Germline assignment: CDR1 SGHTA and CDR2 FQGNSA. Deletions cut 4 bases from V and 4 bases from J, with 10 bases between. The CDR3 loop is CASSSGLSYGYTF. The CDR3 nucleotides are TGTGCCAGCAGCTCCGGGCTAAGCTATGGCTACACCTTC.

There are a few counts of this clonotype. V gene TRBV20-1 combines with J gene TRBJ1-1; D possibly corresponds to TRBD1 (6 bases). In germline, CDR1 is DFQATT, CDR2 SNEGSKA (reference sequence). CDR3 length equals 14 residues. With 5 bases removed from V and 4 bases from J, the gap between germline ends came to 17 bases. CDR3 sequence reads: CSALPGIGGTEAFF. CDR3 DNA: TGCAGTGCTCTCCCCGGGATAGGGGGCACTGAAGCTTTCTTT.

The chain recombines TRBV25-1 with TRBJ1-1; no clear D. The CDR3 is 14 amino acids. V was clipped by 4 bases and J by 4 bases, with 13 bases between them. Germline V gene sequence: CDR1 MGHDK, CDR2 SYGVNS. In DNA form, the CDR3 reads TGTGCCAGCAGTGCTTCTGGCGGGTTCACTGAAGCTTTCTTT. Amino acid sequence: CASSASGGFTEAFF.

This clonotype was found many times. The genes are TRBV5-1 and TRBJ1-1; perhaps TRBD1 as D (5 bases). The CDR3 has 15 amino acids. The V and J ends lost 1 base and 1 base respectively, with 11 bases between them. CDR1 is SGHRS and CDR2 is YFSETQ in the germline V gene. CDR3 nucleotide sequence: TGCGCCAGCAGCTTGACGGGGCTTACGAACACTGAAGCTTTCTTT. Encoded protein: CASSLTGLTNTEAFF.

This chain joins TRBV27 and TRBJ2-7; the match to TRBD2 covers 13 bases. V lost 6 bases and J lost 0; bases outside the gene matches: 8. Germline V gives CDR1 MNHEY, CDR2 SMNVEV (reference sequence). The CDR3 is 17 amino acids. CDR3 bases: TGTGCCAGCAGCCGCCGACTAGCGGGAGGTATCTCCTACGAGCAGTACTTC. This sequence encodes CASSRRLAGGISYEQYF.

This clonotype was seen ten or more times. V gene TRBV4-1 combines with J gene TRBJ1-5, with D hard to call. Germline assignment: CDR1 MGHRA and CDR2 YSYEKL. The V and J ends lost 6 bases and 1 base respectively, with 10 bases between them. This CDR3 contains 14 residues. This chain's CDR3 is CASSTLGSNQPQHF. DNA of the CDR3: TGCGCCAGCAGTACCCTCGGCAGCAATCAGCCCCAGCATTTT.

This clonotype was observed many times. The chain carries TRBV6-2 or TRBV6-3 and TRBJ1-5; no clear D gene. This CDR3 region has 15 residues. Germline V lookup: CDR1 MNHEY, CDR2 SVGEGT. V was clipped by 2 bases and J by 3 bases, with 11 bases between them. The CDR3 DNA sequence: TGTGCCAGCAGTTACCTGAGTTCCTACAATCAGCCCCAGCATTTT. The encoded protein is CASSYLSSYNQPQHF.

The CDR3 region is CASSPDPQHKVDGYTF. The CDR3 DNA follows: TGTGCCAGCAGCCCGGACCCCCAGCATAAGGTTGATGGCTACACCTTC. This rearrangement joins TRBV9 to TRBJ1-2; no firm D call. This CDR3 spans 16 amino acids. CDR1 is SGDLS and CDR2 is YYNGEE in the germline V gene. Trimming took 4 bases from V and 6 from J, leaving 22 bases between them.

This clonotype was detected ten times or more. This chain connects TRBV27 to TRBJ1-2; 8 bases fit TRBD1. CDR3 length: 15 amino acids. CDR1 is MNHEY, CDR2 SMNVEV, per germline (reference sequence). Germline trimming cut 2 bases from V and 8 bases from J; bases unmatched to any gene: 10. This chain's CDR3 is CASSLQGAFLNGYTF. The CDR3 DNA sequence: TGTGCCAGCAGTTTACAGGGGGCGTTCTTAAACGGCTACACCTTC.

This clonotype came up once. The chain is built from TRBV28 and TRBJ1-5, with TRBD1 as a possible D gene (6 bases). Trimming shortened V by 6 bases and J by 2 bases, and 14 bases separated the two germline ends. The CDR3 runs to 15 residues. Germline V gene data show CDR1 as MDHEN and CDR2 as SYDVKM. CDR3 region: CASRVQGYGNQPQHF. CDR3 nucleotides: TGTGCCAGCAGGGTACAGGGATATGGCAATCAGCCCCAGCATTTT.